What follows are 11 T cell receptor beta chains derived from one specimen sequenced in a study of CD8+CD57+ T cells in acquired aplastic anemia. Profiling of TCR beta VDJ combinations and CDR3 sequences used genomic DNA as template. Via MiXCR, TCRdb re-called the reads, giving one row per CDR3 protein. Of 150,000 to 200,000 distinct CDR3 sequences in the sample, around 40% were seen once. The sample consisted of sorted CD4+, CD8+, or CD8+CD57+ T cells (not recorded which) from PBMCs. These TCRs come from a human donor in good health.

A word on this clonotype: This sequence may be a read error, since a much larger clone differs from it by one base. The chain uses TRBV20-1 and TRBJ2-3, with 14 bases that match TRBD2. Germline CDR1 reads DFQATT; CDR2 reads SNEGSKA (reference sequence). This CDR3 comprises 17 residues. The CDR3 DNA reads as TGCAGTGCTAGACCCGGGACTAGCGGGAGTTGGGCAGATACGCAGTGTTTT. Protein: CSARPGTSGSWADTQCF.

This clonotype was seen a few times. The CDR3 sequence: CASGASGGAGREQFF. CDR3 in DNA: TGTGCTAGTGGCGCTAGCGGGGGCGCCGGGCGGGAGCAGTTCTTC. V and J are TRBV12-5 and TRBJ2-1; 10 positions agree with TRBD2. Per germline, CDR1 LGHNT and CDR2 FRNRAP. The CDR3 sequence is 15 residues long. The V gene end was trimmed by 6 bases and the J gene end by 10 bases; junction bases not matched to a gene: 12.

This clonotype was found many times. V gene TRBV7-2 combines with J gene TRBJ1-1; possibly TRBD1 for D (6 bases). This CDR3 contains 15 residues. CDR1 SGHTA and CDR2 FQGNSA come from the germline V gene. V gave up 3 bases and J gave up 0 bases, with 11 bases separating them. CDR3 sequence reads: CASSLQGPLNTEAFF. The CDR3 nucleotides read TGTGCCAGCAGCTTGCAGGGGCCCTTGAACACTGAAGCTTTCTTT.

J is TRBJ1-1 and V is TRBV19; D is unresolved. The germline V gene encodes CDR1 LNHDA and CDR2 SQIVND (reference sequence). Trimming left V 8 bases short and J 3 bases short, with 13 bases between. CDR3 length equals 13 residues. The CDR3 bases are TGTGCCAGTCACAGCCGGTGGGACACTGAAGCTTTCTTT. Residues: CASHSRWDTEAFF.

This clonotype was observed many times. CDR3 amino acids: CASSSPHYSYEQYF. CDR3 sequence (DNA): TGTGCCAGCAGTTCTCCACACTACTCCTACGAGCAGTACTTC. The rearrangement joins TRBV27 to TRBJ2-7; D gene unclear. Germline assignment: CDR1 MNHEY and CDR2 SMNVEV (reference sequence). The CDR3 is 14 amino acids. V lost 4 bases, J lost 0 bases, and 10 bases lay in between.

This clonotype was seen at least ten times. This chain links TRBV20-1 with TRBJ1-2, with a weak D call TRBD1 (5 bases). The CDR3 sequence is 12 residues long. Germline CDR1 is DFQATT and CDR2 is SNEGSKA (reference sequence). Trimming took 4 bases from V and 8 from J, leaving 14 bases between them. CDR3 nucleotide sequence: TGCAGTGCTACCATGGGGGGTGGCGGCTACACCTTC. This translates into CSATMGGGGYTF.

This clonotype was observed many times. J is TRBJ1-5 and V is TRBV6-1; TRBD1 matches at 8 bases. The CDR3 spans 14 residues. Germline V gene data show CDR1 as MNHNS and CDR2 as SASEGT. Unmatched junction bases numbered 6, after V lost 6 bases and J lost 5 bases. DNA of the CDR3: TGTGCCAGCAGGCGACAGGGGTTGTATCAGCCCCAGCATTTT. This translates into CASRRQGLYQPQHF.

This clonotype appeared many times. This CDR3 is CASNTQPGLATSSYEQYF. The CDR3 DNA reads TGTGCCAGCAACACCCAACCGGGACTAGCGACGAGCTCCTACGAGCAGTACTTC. V and J are TRBV7-9 and TRBJ2-7; 10 bases fit TRBD2. Germline trimming cut 7 bases from V and 0 bases from J; bases unmatched to any gene: 15. The CDR3 is 18 residues long. The germline V gene has CDR1 SEHNR and CDR2 FQNEAQ (reference sequence).

The chain carries TRBV7-8 and TRBJ2-5; the D gene is possibly TRBD1 (6 bases). The CDR3 spans 15 residues. The germline CDR1 and CDR2 sequences are SGHVS and FQNEAQ. V was cut by 5 bases and J by 1 base, with 14 bases left in between. CDR3 sequence reads: CASSPLTGGQETQYF. The CDR3 DNA follows: TGTGCCAGCAGCCCATTGACAGGTGGCCAAGAGACCCAGTACTTC.

This clonotype was counted many times. V usage is TRBV7-6 and J usage is TRBJ1-4, with 7 bases fitting TRBD1. CDR1 and CDR2 (germline): SGHVS, FNYEAQ. The CDR3 extends over 17 amino acids. V was pared by 5 bases and J by 0 bases, with 9 bases of the junction left unmatched. CDR3 bases: TGTGCCAGCAGCCGGGACAGACACTCTGCAACTAATGAAAAACTGTTTTTT. Its translation: CASSRDRHSATNEKLFF.

This clonotype was seen a single time. A much larger clone differs by one base, so this may be a read error. The gene calls are TRBV5-1 and TRBJ1-4; 7 positions agree with TRBD1. Germline V gives CDR1 SGHRS, CDR2 YFSETQ. The CDR3 extends over 16 amino acids. This chain's CDR3 is CASSQAIGGGNEKLSF. The CDR3 DNA reads TGCGCCAGCAGCCAAGCAATAGGGGGCGGAAATGAAAAACTGTCTTTT.